The 4 T cell receptor beta chains given below trace back to one sample, sequenced in a study of cytomegalovirus exposure and HLA in healthy donors. Both 60 Vbeta primers and 13 Jbeta primers went into the PCR. Method: immunoSEQ multiplex PCR; TCRdb's copy keeps in-frame clones and lacks some. The table shows approximately 140,000 clones, with 82% occurring only once. Source material: PBMCs. All receptors derive from a male donor in good health and CMV-seronegative.

The V and J genes are TRBV19 and TRBJ1-3; D gene uncertain. From germline, CDR1 is LNHDA and CDR2 SQIVND (reference sequence). The CDR3 loop spans 14 amino acids. Trimming took 5 bases from V and 2 from J, leaving 10 bases between them. For the CDR3, the DNA is TGTGCCAGTAGTGAGGGTACGGCTGGAAACACCATATATTTT. As protein: CASSEGTAGNTIYF.

V and J are TRBV27 and TRBJ1-2; no clear D. Germline values: CDR1 MNHEY, CDR2 SMNVEV (reference sequence). The CDR3 is 12 residues long. V shed 3 bases and J shed 4 bases, with 6 bases lying between them. The CDR3 spells CASSLSLYGYTF. The CDR3 DNA sequence: TGTGCCAGCAGTTTGTCCCTCTATGGCTACACCTTC.

The gene calls are TRBV6-5 and TRBJ1-6, with 10 bases aligning to TRBD1. This CDR3 region has 15 residues. V dropped 5 bases and J dropped 10; count of bases not matched to a gene: 8. CDR1 is MNHEY and CDR2 is SVGAGI in the germline V gene. The CDR3 DNA is TGTGCCAGCAGTCAGACAGGGGGCGCGGGGTCACCCCTCCACTTT. Translated: CASSQTGGAGSPLHF.

The rearrangement uses TRBV5-6 and TRBJ1-5, with unresolved D. The CDR3 has 17 residues. The V and J ends lost 0 bases and 1 base respectively, with 14 bases between them. Looked up from germline, CDR1 is SGHDT and CDR2 is YYEEEE. In nucleotides, the CDR3 is TGTGCCAGCAGCTTGGGCCCTGGGCGGGCGAGCAATCAGCCCCAGCATTTT. Translating it yields CASSLGPGRASNQPQHF.